These T cell receptor beta chains were read from a single sample in a study. TCRdb reprocessed the 5' RACE reads via MiXCR and lists one record per CDR3 protein. The table has over 30,000 distinct CDR3 sequences, about a quarter seen once; the top ten hold roughly 3.5%. The source material was naive CD4+ T cells sorted from a lymph node. The receptors stem from a female donor with breast cancer. Both conserved end residues are part of each CDR3. The D gene is left open where the match is weak. A row's size may be missing; if present it is once, few, many or a size class.

TRBJ2-7	12	many	-	TRBV10-2	CASSERGYEQYF	TGCGCCAGCAGTGAGAGGGGCTACGAGCAGTACTTC
TRBJ1-1	14	-	TRBD1	TRBV18	CASSQGQLNTEAFF	TGTGCCAGCTCACAGGGACAGTTGAACACTGAAGCTTTCTTT
TRBJ1-1	16	-	TRBD1	TRBV5-1	CASRPAGQGTNTEAFF	TGCGCCAGCAGACCGGCGGGACAGGGAACGAACACTGAAGCTTTCTTT
TRBJ1-5	15	few	-	TRBV12-3/TRBV12-4	CASSPAGVTNQPQHF	TGTGCCAGCAGTCCCGCAGGGGTGACAAATCAGCCCCAGCATTTT
TRBJ1-1	12	many	-	TRBV27	CASARSTGEAFF	TGTGCCAGCGCCCGATCGACTGGTGAAGCTTTCTTT
TRBJ1-1	11	few	-	TRBV27	CASSRNTEAFF	TGTGCCAGCAGCCGGAACACTGAAGCTTTCTTT
TRBJ2-6	18	-	-	TRBV28	CASRGLISPGTGANVLTF	TGTGCCAGCAGGGGACTGATATCCCCGGGCACTGGGGCCAACGTCCTGACTTTC
TRBJ2-1	15	many	-	TRBV4-1	CASSPGPSRANEQFF	TGCGCCAGCAGCCCAGGACCAAGCCGGGCCAATGAGCAGTTCTTC
TRBJ1-4	15	-	-	TRBV20-1	CSAWDHYRDGEKLFF	TGCAGTGCCTGGGATCACTACAGGGATGGCGAAAAACTGTTTTTT
TRBJ2-7	12	few	-	TRBV29-1	CGVHESSYEQYF	TGCGGCGTTCACGAATCTAGCTACGAGCAGTACTTC
TRBJ2-7	12	few	TRBD1	TRBV29-1	CSVQTGAYEQYF	TGCAGCGTTCAGACAGGGGCCTACGAGCAGTACTTC
TRBJ2-5	13	few	-	TRBV7-6	CASSLFDWETQYF	TGTGCCAGCAGCTTATTCGACTGGGAGACCCAGTACTTC
TRBJ2-7	12	-	-	TRBV14	CASSQDRTGQYF	TGTGCCAGCAGCCAAGATCGCACCGGGCAGTACTTC
TRBJ2-2	15	-	TRBD2	TRBV7-3	CASSLGAGDTGELFF	TGTGCCAGCAGCTTAGGTGCGGGGGACACCGGGGAGCTGTTTTTT
TRBJ1-1	14	few	-	TRBV5-1	CASSLKGWVTEAFF	TGCGCCAGCAGCTTGAAAGGGTGGGTCACTGAAGCTTTCTTT
TRBJ2-7	17	-	-	TRBV4-1	CASSQGVRQVSSYEQYF	TGCGCCAGCAGCCAAGGGGTTCGACAGGTTAGCTCCTACGAGCAGTACTTC
TRBJ2-1	14	-	-	TRBV5-1	CASSLSSSEPLQFF	TGCGCCAGCAGCTTGAGTTCCTCTGAGCCCCTTCAGTTCTTC
TRBJ2-7	14	few	-	TRBV12-3/TRBV12-4	CASSVSGPRGEQYF	TGTGCCAGCAGTGTCTCCGGGCCTCGGGGCGAGCAGTACTTC
TRBJ2-5	17	few	TRBD2	TRBV7-6	CASSSGLAGGPRETQYF	TGTGCCAGCAGCTCCGGACTAGCGGGAGGGCCGCGGGAGACCCAGTACTTC
TRBJ1-1	12	-	TRBD1	TRBV3-1	CASRTGEGEAFF	TGTGCCAGCAGGACAGGGGAAGGAGAAGCTTTCTTT
TRBJ2-7	16	-	-	TRBV4-1	CASGQEWIGTTYEQYF	TGCGCCAGCGGCCAAGAATGGATAGGGACAACCTACGAGCAGTACTTC
TRBJ1-1	14	-	-	TRBV5-1	CASSRTRSLTEAFF	TGCGCCAGCAGCCGGACACGAAGCCTCACTGAAGCTTTCTTT
TRBJ2-7	15	few	TRBD2	TRBV5-1	CASSLKAGVTYEQYF	TGCGCCAGCAGCCTCAAAGCGGGAGTGACCTACGAGCAGTACTTC
TRBJ2-1	12	medium-sized	-	TRBV29-1	CSVTGSYNEQFF	TGCAGCGTTACCGGGAGCTACAATGAGCAGTTCTTC
TRBJ2-3	14	many	-	TRBV20-1	CSARPGDLTDTQYF	TGCAGTGCGCGCCCCGGGGACTTAACAGATACGCAGTATTTT
TRBJ1-6	15	-	TRBD1	TRBV5-6	CASSLEGAYNSPLHF	TGTGCCAGCAGCTTGGAGGGGGCTTATAATTCACCCCTCCACTTT
TRBJ2-3	14	-	TRBD2	TRBV9	CTSSAGEEPDTQYF	TGTACCAGCAGCGCGGGGGAGGAGCCAGATACGCAGTATTTT
TRBJ2-1	17	-	TRBD2	TRBV11-2	CASSLVVRAGGGGEQFF	TGTGCCAGCAGCTTAGTTGTGCGAGCGGGAGGGGGCGGTGAGCAGTTCTTC
TRBJ2-1	17	once	TRBD2	TRBV29-1	CSVEGKGLAGVYNEQFF	TGCAGCGTTGAAGGTAAAGGACTAGCGGGAGTCTACAATGAGCAGTTCTTC
TRBJ2-5	11	-	-	TRBV30	CAWTEGETQYF	TGTGCCTGGACGGAGGGAGAGACCCAGTACTTC
TRBJ2-5	13	few	-	TRBV20-1	CSARGSIRETQYF	TGCAGTGCTAGGGGATCCATTCGGGAGACCCAGTACTTC
TRBJ2-1	14	many	-	TRBV6-2/TRBV6-3	CASEKDAINNEQFF	TGTGCCAGCGAGAAAGACGCGATCAACAATGAGCAGTTCTTC
TRBJ2-5	14	-	-	TRBV7-2	CASSLNRVQETQYF	TGTGCCAGCAGCCTCAACAGGGTCCAAGAGACCCAGTACTTC
TRBJ1-5	14	-	-	TRBV13	CASSSLKAGQPQHF	TGTGCCAGCAGCTCATTAAAGGCGGGTCAGCCCCAGCATTTT
TRBJ2-5	14	-	-	TRBV6-1	CASRRESRGETQYF	TGTGCCAGCAGGAGGGAGTCCCGAGGAGAGACCCAGTACTTC
TRBJ2-7	11	-	-	TRBV6-5	CATERLYEQYF	TGTGCCACTGAAAGACTCTACGAGCAGTACTTC
TRBJ1-5	18	-	-	TRBV4-2	CASSQGGGRGYSNQPQHF	TGTGCCAGCAGCCAAGGGGGTGGAAGGGGCTATAGCAATCAGCCCCAGCATTTT
TRBJ2-3	16	-	TRBD1	TRBV9	CASSARGTAGQDTQYF	TGTGCCAGCAGCGCCAGGGGGACAGCCGGGCAAGATACGCAGTATTTT
TRBJ2-3	14	-	-	TRBV7-3	CASSAPGGTDTQYF	TGTGCCAGCAGCGCGCCGGGAGGCACAGATACGCAGTATTTT
TRBJ2-7	17	-	-	TRBV11-2	CASSLRGYEGSSYEQYF	TGTGCCAGCAGCTTAAGAGGTTACGAGGGGAGCTCCTACGAGCAGTACTTC
TRBJ2-5	13	-	-	TRBV24-1	CATSDPNQETQYF	TGTGCCACCAGTGACCCAAACCAAGAGACCCAGTACTTC
TRBJ1-3	14	-	-	TRBV10-1	CASSWRNAGNTIYF	TGCGCCAGCTCATGGAGGAACGCCGGAAACACCATATATTTT
TRBJ2-2	15	-	TRBD2	TRBV5-8	CASSAGLAGPGELFF	TGTGCCAGCAGCGCGGGACTAGCGGGACCCGGGGAGCTGTTTTTT
TRBJ2-2	15	-	-	TRBV5-5	CASRPGSLNTGELFF	TGTGCCAGCAGACCCGGGTCGTTGAACACCGGGGAGCTGTTTTTT
TRBJ1-6	16	-	-	TRBV4-1	CASSQDLGTYNSPLHF	TGCGCCAGCAGCCAAGATCTGGGTACCTATAATTCACCCCTCCACTTT